This TCR beta chain was sequenced in a study of shared clonotypes between healthy human individuals. Findings and limits, study-wide: Among several donors, roughly 5.4% of naive CD4 clonotypes were found in common. The four-donor shared clonotypes exceeded non-shared clonotypes in generation probability, with non-shared ones scoring lower.

CD4+ cell separation produced CD45RA+ naive and CD45RA-negative memory subsets. There are 13 residues in the CDR3. CDR1 MNHEY and CDR2 SMNVEV come from the germline V gene (reference sequence). With 8 bases removed from V and 5 bases from J, the gap between germline ends came to 16 bases. In the case of this clone: Its target is unknown.

Measured with immunoSEQ multiplex PCR; TCRdb has only the in-frame clones, and not every one. The table includes millions of clones, roughly 94% detected once. The sequence derives from a man aged 18 to 29 in good health. V and J are TRBV27 and TRBJ2-7, with D possibly matching TRBD2 (6 bases). The source material was naive CD4+ T cells sorted from blood. Stated subset: CD45RA+ positively selected. The CDR3 loop reads CASGGFWRDEQYF. The CDR3 nucleotides are TGTGCCAGCGGGGGGTTTTGGAGGGACGAGCAGTACTTC.